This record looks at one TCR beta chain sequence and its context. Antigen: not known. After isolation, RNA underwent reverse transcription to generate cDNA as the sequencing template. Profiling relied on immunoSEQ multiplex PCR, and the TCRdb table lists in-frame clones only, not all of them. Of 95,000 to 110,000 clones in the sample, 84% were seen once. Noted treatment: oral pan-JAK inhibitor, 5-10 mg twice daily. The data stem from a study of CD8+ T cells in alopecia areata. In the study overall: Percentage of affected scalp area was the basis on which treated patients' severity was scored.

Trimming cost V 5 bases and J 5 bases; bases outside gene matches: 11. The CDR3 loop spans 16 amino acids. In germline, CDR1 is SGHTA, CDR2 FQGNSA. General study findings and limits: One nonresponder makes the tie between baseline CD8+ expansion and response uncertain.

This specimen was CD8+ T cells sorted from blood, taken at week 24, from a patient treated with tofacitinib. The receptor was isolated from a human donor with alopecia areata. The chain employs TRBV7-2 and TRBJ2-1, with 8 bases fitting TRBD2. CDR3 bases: TGTGCCAGCAGCGGGGGGGCTAGCGGGTTACACAATGAGCAGTTCTTC. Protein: CASSGGASGLHNEQFF. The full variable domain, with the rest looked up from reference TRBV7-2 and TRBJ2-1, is GAGVSQSPSNKVTEKGKDVELRCDPISGHTALYWYRQSLGQGLEFLIYFQGNSAPDKSGLPSDRFSAERTGGSVSTLTIQRTQQEDSAVYLCASSGGASGLHNEQFFGPGTRLTVL.